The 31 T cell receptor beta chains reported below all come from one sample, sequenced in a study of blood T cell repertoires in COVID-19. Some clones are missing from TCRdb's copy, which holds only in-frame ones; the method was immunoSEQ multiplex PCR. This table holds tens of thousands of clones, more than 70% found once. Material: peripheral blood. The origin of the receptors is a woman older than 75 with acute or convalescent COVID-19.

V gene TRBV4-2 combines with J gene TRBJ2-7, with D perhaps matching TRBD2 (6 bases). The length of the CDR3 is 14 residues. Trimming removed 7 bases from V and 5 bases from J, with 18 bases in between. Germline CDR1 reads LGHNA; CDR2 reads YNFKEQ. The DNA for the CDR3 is TGTGCCAGCACTAGAGAACTAGCCGTCGACGAGCAGTACTTC. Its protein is CASTRELAVDEQYF.

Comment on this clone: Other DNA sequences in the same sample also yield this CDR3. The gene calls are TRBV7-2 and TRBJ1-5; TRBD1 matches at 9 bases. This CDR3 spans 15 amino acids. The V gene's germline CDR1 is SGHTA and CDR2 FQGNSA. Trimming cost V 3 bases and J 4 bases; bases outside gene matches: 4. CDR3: CASSLDRGGNQPQHF. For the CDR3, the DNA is TGTGCCAGCAGCTTGGACAGGGGCGGTAATCAGCCCCAGCATTTT.

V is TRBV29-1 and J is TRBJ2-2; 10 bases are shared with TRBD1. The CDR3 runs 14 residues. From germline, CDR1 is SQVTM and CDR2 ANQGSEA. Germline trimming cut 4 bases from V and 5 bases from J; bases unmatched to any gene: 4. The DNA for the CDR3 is TGCAGCGTTGTTGGGACAGGGGAAACCGGGGAGCTGTTTTTT. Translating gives CSVVGTGETGELFF.

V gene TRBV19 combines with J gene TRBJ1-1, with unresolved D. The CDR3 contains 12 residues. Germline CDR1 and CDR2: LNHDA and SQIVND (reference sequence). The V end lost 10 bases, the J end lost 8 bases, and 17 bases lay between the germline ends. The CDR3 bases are TGTGCCACCGCCAAGCACGGGAGGGAAGCTTTCTTT. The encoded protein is CATAKHGREAFF. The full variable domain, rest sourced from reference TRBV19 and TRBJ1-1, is DGGITQSPKYLFRKEGQNVTLSCEQNLNHDAMYWYRQDPGQGLRLIYYSQIVNDFQKGDIAEGYSVSREKKESFPLTVTSAQKNPTAFYLCATAKHGREAFFGQGTRLTVV.

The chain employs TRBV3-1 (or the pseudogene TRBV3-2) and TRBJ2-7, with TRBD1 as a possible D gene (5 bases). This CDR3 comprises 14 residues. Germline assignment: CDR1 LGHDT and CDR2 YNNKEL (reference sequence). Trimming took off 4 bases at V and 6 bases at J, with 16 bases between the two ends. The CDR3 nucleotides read TGTGCCAGCAGCCCCTTTTCCAGGGCTACCGAGCAGTACTTC. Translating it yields CASSPFSRATEQYF.

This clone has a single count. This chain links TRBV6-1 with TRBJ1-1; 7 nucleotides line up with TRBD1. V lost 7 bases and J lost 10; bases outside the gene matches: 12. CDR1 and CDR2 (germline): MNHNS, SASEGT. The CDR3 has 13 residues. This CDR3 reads CASTQAGGTGAFF. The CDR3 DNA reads TGTGCCAGCACCCAAGCAGGGGGAACGGGAGCTTTCTTT.

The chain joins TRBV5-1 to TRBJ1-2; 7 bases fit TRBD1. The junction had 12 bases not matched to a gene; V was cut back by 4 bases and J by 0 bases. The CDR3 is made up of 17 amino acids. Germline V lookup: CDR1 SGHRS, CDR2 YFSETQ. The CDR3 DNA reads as TGCGCCAGCAGCCCCCGGGAGGGGGCCGCCACTAACTATGGCTACACCTTC. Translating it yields CASSPREGAATNYGYTF.

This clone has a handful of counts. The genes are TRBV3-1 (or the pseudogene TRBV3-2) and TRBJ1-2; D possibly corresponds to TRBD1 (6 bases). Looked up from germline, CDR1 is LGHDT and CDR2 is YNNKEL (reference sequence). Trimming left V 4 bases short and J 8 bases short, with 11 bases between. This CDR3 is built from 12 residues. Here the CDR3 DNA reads TGTGCCAGCAGCCTTACAGGGATAGGCTACACCTTC. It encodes CASSLTGIGYTF.

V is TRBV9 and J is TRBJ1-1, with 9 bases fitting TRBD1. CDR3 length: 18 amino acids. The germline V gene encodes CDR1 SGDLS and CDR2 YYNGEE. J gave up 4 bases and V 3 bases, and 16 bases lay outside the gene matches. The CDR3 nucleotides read TGTGCCAGCAGCGACGGCGGGACAGGGAGGAGTATGCGCACTGAAGCTTTCTTT. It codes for CASSDGGTGRSMRTEAFF.

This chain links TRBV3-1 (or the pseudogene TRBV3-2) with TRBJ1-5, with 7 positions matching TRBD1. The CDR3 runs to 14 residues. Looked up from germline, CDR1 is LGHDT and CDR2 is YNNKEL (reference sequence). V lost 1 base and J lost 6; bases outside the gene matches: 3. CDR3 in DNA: TGTGCCAGCAGCCAAGGACAGGGTGGTCAGCCCCAGCATTTT. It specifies CASSQGQGGQPQHF.

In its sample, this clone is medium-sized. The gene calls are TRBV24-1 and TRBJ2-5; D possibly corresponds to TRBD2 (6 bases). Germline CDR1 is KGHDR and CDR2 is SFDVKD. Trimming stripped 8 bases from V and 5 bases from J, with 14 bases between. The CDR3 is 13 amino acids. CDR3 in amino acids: CATNFGGRETQYF. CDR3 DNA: TGTGCCACCAATTTCGGGGGTCGGGAGACCCAGTACTTC.

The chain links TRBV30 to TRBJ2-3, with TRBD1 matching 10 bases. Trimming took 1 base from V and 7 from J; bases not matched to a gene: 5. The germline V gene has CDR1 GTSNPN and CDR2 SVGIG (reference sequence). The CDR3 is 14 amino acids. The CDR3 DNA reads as TGTGCCTGGAGTGGACAGGGGGCGTTGAATACGCAGTATTTT. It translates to CAWSGQGALNTQYF.

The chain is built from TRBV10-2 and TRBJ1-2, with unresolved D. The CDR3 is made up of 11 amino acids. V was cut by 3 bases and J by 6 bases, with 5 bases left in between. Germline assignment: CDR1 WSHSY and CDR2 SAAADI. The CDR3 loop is CASSDRDGYTF. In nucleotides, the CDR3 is TGCGCCAGCAGTGATCGGGATGGCTACACCTTC.

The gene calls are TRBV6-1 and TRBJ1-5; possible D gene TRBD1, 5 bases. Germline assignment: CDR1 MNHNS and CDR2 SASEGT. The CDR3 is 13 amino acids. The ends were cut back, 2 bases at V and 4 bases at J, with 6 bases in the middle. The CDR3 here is CASSESGNQPQHF. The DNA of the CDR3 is TGTGCCAGCAGTGAATCAGGGAATCAGCCCCAGCATTTT.

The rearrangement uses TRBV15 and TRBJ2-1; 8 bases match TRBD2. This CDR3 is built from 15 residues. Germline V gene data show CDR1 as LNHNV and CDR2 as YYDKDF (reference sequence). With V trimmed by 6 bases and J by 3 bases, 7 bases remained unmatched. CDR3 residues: CATSLGLADYNEQFF. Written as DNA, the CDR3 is TGTGCCACCAGTCTAGGACTAGCAGACTACAATGAGCAGTTCTTC.

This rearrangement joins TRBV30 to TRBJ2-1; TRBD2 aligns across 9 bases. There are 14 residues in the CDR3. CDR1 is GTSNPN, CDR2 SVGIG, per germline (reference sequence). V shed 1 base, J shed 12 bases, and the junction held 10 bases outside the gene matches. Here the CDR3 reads CAWSDNGLAGMQFF. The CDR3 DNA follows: TGTGCCTGGAGTGATAACGGTCTAGCGGGAATGCAGTTCTTC. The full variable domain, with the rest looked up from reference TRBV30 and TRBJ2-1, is SQTIHQWPATLVQPVGSPLSLECTVEGTSNPNLYWYRQAAGRGLQLLFYSVGIGQISSEVPQNLSASRPQDRQFILSSKKLLLSDSGFYLCAWSDNGLAGMQFFGPGTRLTVL.

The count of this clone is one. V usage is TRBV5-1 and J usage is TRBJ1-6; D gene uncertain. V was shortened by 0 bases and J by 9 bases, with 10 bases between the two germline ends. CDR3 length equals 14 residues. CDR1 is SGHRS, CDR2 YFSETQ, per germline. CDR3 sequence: CASSLGGLGSPLHF. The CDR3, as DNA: TGCGCCAGCAGCTTGGGAGGCTTGGGTTCACCCCTCCACTTT.

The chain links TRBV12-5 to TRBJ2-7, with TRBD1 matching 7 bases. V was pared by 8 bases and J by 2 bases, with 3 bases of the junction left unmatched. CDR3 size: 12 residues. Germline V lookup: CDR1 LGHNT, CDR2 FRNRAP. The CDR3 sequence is CASNRGTYEQYF. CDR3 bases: TGTGCTAGTAACAGGGGCACCTACGAGCAGTACTTC. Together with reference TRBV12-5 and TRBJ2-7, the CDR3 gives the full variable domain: DARVTQTPRHKVTEMGQEVTMRCQPILGHNTVFWYRQTMMQGLELLAYFRNRAPLDDSGMPKDRFSAEMPDATLATLKIQPSEPRDSAVYFCASNRGTYEQYFGPGTRLTVT.

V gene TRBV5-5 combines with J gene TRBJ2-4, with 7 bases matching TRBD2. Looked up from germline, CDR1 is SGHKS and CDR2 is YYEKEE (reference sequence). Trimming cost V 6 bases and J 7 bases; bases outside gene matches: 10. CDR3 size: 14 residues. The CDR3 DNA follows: TGTGCCAGCACCCTTGGGGGGGTGGTGAACATTCAGTACTTC. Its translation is CASTLGGVVNIQYF.

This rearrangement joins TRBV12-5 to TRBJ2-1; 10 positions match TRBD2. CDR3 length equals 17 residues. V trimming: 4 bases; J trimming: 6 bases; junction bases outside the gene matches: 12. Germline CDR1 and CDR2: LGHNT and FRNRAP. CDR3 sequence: CASGSSSGRGTINEQFF. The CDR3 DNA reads TGTGCTAGTGGTTCGTCTAGCGGGAGAGGTACGATCAATGAGCAGTTCTTC.

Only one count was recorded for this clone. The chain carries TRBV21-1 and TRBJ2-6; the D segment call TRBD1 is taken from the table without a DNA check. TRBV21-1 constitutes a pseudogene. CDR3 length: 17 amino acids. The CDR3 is CASSKPYRAPGANVLTF. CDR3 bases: TGTGCCAGCAGCAAACCGTACAGGGCCCCTGGGGCCAACGTCCTGACTTTC.

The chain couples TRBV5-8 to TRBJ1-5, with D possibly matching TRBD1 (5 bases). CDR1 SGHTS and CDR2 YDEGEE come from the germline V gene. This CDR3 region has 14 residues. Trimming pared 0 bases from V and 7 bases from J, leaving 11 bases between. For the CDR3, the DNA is TGTGCCAGCAGCTTGGAAGGGGTGGTACAGCCCCAGCATTTT. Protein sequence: CASSLEGVVQPQHF. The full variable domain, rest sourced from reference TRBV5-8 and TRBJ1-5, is EAGVTQSPTHLIKTRGQQATLRCSPISGHTSVYWYQQALGLGLQFLLWYDEGEERNRGNFPPRFSGRQFPNYSSELNVNALELEDSALYLCASSLEGVVQPQHFGDGTRLSIL.

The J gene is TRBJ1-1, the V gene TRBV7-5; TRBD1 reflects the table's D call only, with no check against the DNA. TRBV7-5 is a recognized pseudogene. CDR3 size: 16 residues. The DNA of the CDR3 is TGTGCCAGAAGATCCGACAGGCCCAATGATGGGACTGAAGCTTTCTTT. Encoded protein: CARRSDRPNDGTEAFF.

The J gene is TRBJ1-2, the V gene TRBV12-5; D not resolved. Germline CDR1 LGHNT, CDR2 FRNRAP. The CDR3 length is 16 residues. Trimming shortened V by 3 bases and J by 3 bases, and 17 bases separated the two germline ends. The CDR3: CASGFVTGSGYYGYTF. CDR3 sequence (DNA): TGTGCTAGTGGTTTTGTCACGGGATCGGGGTACTATGGCTACACCTTC.

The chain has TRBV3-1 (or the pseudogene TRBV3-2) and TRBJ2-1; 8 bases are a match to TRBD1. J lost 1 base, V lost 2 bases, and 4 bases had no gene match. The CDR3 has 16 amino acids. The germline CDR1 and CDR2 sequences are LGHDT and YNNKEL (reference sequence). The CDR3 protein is CASSQWDRQSYNEQFF. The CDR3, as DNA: TGTGCCAGCAGCCAATGGGACAGGCAATCCTACAATGAGCAGTTCTTC.

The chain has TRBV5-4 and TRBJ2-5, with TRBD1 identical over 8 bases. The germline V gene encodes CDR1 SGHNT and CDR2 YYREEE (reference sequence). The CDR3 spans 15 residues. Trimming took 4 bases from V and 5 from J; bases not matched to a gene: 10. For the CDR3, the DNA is TGTGCCAGCAGCATGAAAACAGGGGGTGGGGAGACCCAGTACTTC. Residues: CASSMKTGGGETQYF.

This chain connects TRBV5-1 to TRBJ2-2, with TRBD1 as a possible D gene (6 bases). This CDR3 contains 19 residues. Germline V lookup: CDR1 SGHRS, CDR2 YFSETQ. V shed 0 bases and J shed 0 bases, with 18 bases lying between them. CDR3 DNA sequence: TGCGCCAGCAGCTTGGCCGGGAACAGGGCTTTCGCGAACACCGGGGAGCTGTTTTTT. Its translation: CASSLAGNRAFANTGELFF.

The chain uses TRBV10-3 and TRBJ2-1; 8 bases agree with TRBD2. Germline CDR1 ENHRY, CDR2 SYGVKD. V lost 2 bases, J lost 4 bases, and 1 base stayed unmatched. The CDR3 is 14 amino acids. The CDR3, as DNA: TGTGCCATCAGTGAGGAGCGGGGGTACAATGAGCAGTTCTTC. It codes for CAISEERGYNEQFF.

DNA for the CDR3: TGTGCCATCAGTGCCGGCGGGACTCAGTTCTTC. It codes for CAISAGGTQFF. The J gene is TRBJ2-1, the V gene TRBV10-3, with D perhaps matching TRBD2 (6 bases). V gave up 4 bases and J gave up 13 bases, with 11 bases separating them. There are 11 residues in the CDR3. CDR1 ENHRY and CDR2 SYGVKD come from the germline V gene.

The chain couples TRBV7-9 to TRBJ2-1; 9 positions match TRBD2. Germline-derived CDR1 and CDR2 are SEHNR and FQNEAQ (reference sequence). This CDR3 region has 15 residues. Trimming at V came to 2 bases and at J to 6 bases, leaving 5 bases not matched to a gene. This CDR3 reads CASSLSLAGINEQFF. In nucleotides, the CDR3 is TGTGCCAGCAGCTTAAGCCTAGCGGGGATCAATGAGCAGTTCTTC.

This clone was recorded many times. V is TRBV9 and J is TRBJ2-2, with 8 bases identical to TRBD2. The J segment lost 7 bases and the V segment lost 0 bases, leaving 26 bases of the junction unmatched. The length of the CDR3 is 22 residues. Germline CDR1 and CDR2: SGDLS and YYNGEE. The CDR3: CASSVGLGRGGLGGVPSGELFF. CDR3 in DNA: TGTGCCAGCAGCGTAGGTCTCGGCCGCGGGGGGCTCGGCGGGGTCCCGAGCGGGGAGCTGTTTTTT.